The clone carrying this T cell receptor (beta chain) was recorded a few times. The antigen remains undetermined. Cultured CD4+ T cell DNA underwent sequencing with the Oncomine TCR Beta short-read assay. TCRdb used MiXCR to reprocess the PCR reads, holding one entry per CDR3 protein. The data contain about 18,000 distinct CDR3 sequences, 70% of them singletons. This sample was included in a study of vaccination and CD4 T cells after COVID-19. Regarding treatment: approximately 11-day PBMC culture with coronavirus spike peptide pools or control peptides (ViraFEST assay). Germline CDR1 is SGHTA and CDR2 is FQGTGA. V lost 0 bases and J lost 6; bases outside the gene matches: 0. The length of the CDR3 is 15 residues.

The J gene is TRBJ1-6, the V gene TRBV7-3; 9 nucleotides line up with TRBD1. The clonotype was recovered from a human donor who had recovered from COVID-19. Sequenced: CD4+ T cells from blood, cultured in vitro. CDR3 residues: CASSLTTGGNSPLHF. The DNA of the CDR3 is TGTGCCAGCAGCTTAACGACAGGGGGTAATTCACCCCTCCACTTT. The entire variable domain, with the rest obtained from reference TRBV7-3 and TRBJ1-6, is as follows: GAGVSQTPSNKVTEKGKYVELRCDPISGHTALYWYRQSLGQGPEFLIYFQGTGAADDSGLPNDRFFAVRPEGSVSTLKIQRTERGDSAVYLCASSLTTGGNSPLHFGNGTRLTVT.